One and the same sample provided the 23 T cell receptor beta chains below, sequenced in a study of PD-1 blockade in classical Hodgkin lymphoma. There was relapse after autologous stem cell transplantation in every patient, and there was variation in brentuximab vedotin exposure. Purification of CD4+ T cells from thawed PBMCs was achieved by magnetic negative selection. TCRdb keeps only in-frame clones here, not all; method: immunoSEQ multiplex PCR. The sample comprises 25,000 or so clones, more than 60% of which are singletons, and 2% to 2.5% rests with the top ten. Sequencing was performed on CD4+ T cells from blood, taken at baseline. The receptors were sampled from a human donor with classical Hodgkin lymphoma.

The chain carries TRBV7-3 and TRBJ2-3, with unresolved D. V was pared by 0 bases and J by 6 bases, with 7 bases between. Germline CDR1 and CDR2: SGHTA and FQGTGA. The CDR3 covers 13 residues. CDR3 nucleotides: TGTGCCAGCAGCTTAACAAGGGCTGATACGCAGTATTTT. Protein product: CASSLTRADTQYF.

The genes are TRBV25-1 and TRBJ1-2; no clear D gene. The CDR3 consists of 12 residues. Trimming left V 4 bases short and J 6 bases short, with 9 bases between. Germline CDR1 and CDR2: MGHDK and SYGVNS. The CDR3 is CASSGSSHGYTF. DNA of the CDR3: TGTGCCAGCAGTGGGAGCAGCCATGGCTACACCTTC.

The chain carries TRBV2 and TRBJ1-1; 12 bases line up with TRBD1. V lost 7 bases, J lost 11 bases, and 8 bases stayed unmatched. The CDR3 consists of 13 residues. Per the germline V gene, CDR1 is SNHLY and CDR2 is FYNNEI. CDR3 DNA sequence: TGTGCCAGCAAGGAGGGACAGGGGGCTGGTGCTTTCTTT. Translation gives CASKEGQGAGAFF. The full variable domain, completed using reference TRBV2 and TRBJ1-1, is EPEVTQTPSHQVTQMGQEVILRCVPISNHLYFYWYRQILGQKVEFLVSFYNNEISEKSEIFDDQFSVERPDGSNFTLKIRSTKLEDSAMYFCASKEGQGAGAFFGQGTRLTVV.

CDR3 sequence: CAWSEGRSEKLFF. Written as DNA, the CDR3 is TGTGCCTGGAGTGAGGGGCGTAGTGAAAAACTGTTTTTT. The V and J genes are TRBV30 and TRBJ1-4, with a weak D call TRBD1 (5 bases). This CDR3 contains 13 residues. Trimming removed 1 base from V and 7 bases from J, with 10 bases in between. From germline, CDR1 is GTSNPN and CDR2 SVGIG (reference sequence).

This chain uses TRBV11-2 with TRBJ2-7; D assignment may be TRBD1 or TRBD2 (5 bases each). CDR1 and CDR2 (germline): SGHAT, FQNNGV. The CDR3 totals 19 residues. V gave up 1 base and J gave up 3 bases, with 25 bases separating them. CDR3 in amino acids: CASSLGFVSPGRTIYEQYF. The CDR3 DNA follows: TGTGCCAGCAGCTTAGGTTTTGTTTCTCCGGGACGGACCATCTACGAGCAGTACTTC. Full variable domain (rest looked up from reference TRBV11-2 and TRBJ2-7): EAGVAQSPRYKIIEKRQSVAFWCNPISGHATLYWYQQILGQGPKLLIQFQNNGVVDDSQLPKDRFSAERLKGVDSTLKIQPAKLEDSAVYLCASSLGFVSPGRTIYEQYFGPGTRLTVT.

This clone appeared once. V gene TRBV19 combines with J gene TRBJ2-1; possibly TRBD1 or TRBD2 for D (7 bases each). V lost 3 bases and J 5 bases, leaving 14 bases between the germline ends. The CDR3 has 15 residues. Germline CDR1 is LNHDA and CDR2 is SQIVND (reference sequence). The CDR3 protein is CASSIGTAGNNEQFF. CDR3 coding DNA: TGTGCCAGTAGTATCGGGACAGCGGGGAACAATGAGCAGTTCTTC.

This clone was picked up a small number of times. For the CDR3, the DNA is TGTGCCATCAGTGAGTCCCTAGCGGGGGGGCCGGTGTCCTACAATGAGCAGTTCTTC. It is translated as CAISESLAGGPVSYNEQFF. The chain combines TRBV10-3 with TRBJ2-1; 12 bases match TRBD2. Germline CDR1 and CDR2: ENHRY and SYGVKD. The CDR3 extends over 19 amino acids. Trimming removed 0 bases from V and 1 base from J; junction bases left unmatched: 7.

The CDR3 sequence is CASSKGTAPLNTEAFF. For the CDR3, the DNA is TGTGCCAGCAGTAAAGGGACAGCTCCCTTGAACACTGAAGCTTTCTTT. V usage is TRBV6-1 and J usage is TRBJ1-1, with TRBD1 identical over 7 bases. With 5 bases clipped from V and 0 bases from J, the junction kept 9 bases outside the gene matches. This CDR3 comprises 16 residues. The germline CDR1 and CDR2 sequences are MNHNS and SASEGT.

V usage is TRBV6-5 and J usage is TRBJ1-3; D remains ambiguous. Germline V gene data show CDR1 as MNHEY and CDR2 as SVGAGI. The length of the CDR3 is 14 residues. V lost 5 bases to trimming and J lost 0 bases, with 8 bases between them. In DNA form, the CDR3 reads TGTGCCAGCAGTCGACACCTCTCTGGAAACACCATATATTTT. Residues: CASSRHLSGNTIYF.

The V gene is TRBV18, the J gene TRBJ1-1; 8 bases match TRBD1. J lost 0 bases, V lost 4 bases, and 7 bases had no gene match. The CDR3 is 16 amino acids. CDR1 is KGHSH and CDR2 is LQKENI in the germline V gene. The CDR3 DNA reads TGTGCCAGCTCACGACAATGGACAGGGATGAACACTGAAGCTTTCTTT. Protein: CASSRQWTGMNTEAFF.

The rearrangement joins TRBV9 to TRBJ2-1; D may match TRBD1 or TRBD2 (5 bases each). The CDR3 contains 15 residues. Trimming pared 2 bases from V and 0 bases from J, leaving 9 bases between. Germline CDR1 reads SGDLS; CDR2 reads YYNGEE. In DNA, the CDR3 is TGTGCCAGCAGCGTTCAGGGACGCTCCTACAATGAGCAGTTCTTC. This sequence encodes CASSVQGRSYNEQFF.

CDR3: CASSPWDRPLAKNIQYF. DNA of the CDR3: TGTGCCAGCTCACCCTGGGACAGACCACTAGCCAAAAACATTCAGTACTTC. This chain uses TRBV18 with TRBJ2-4, with 7 nucleotides matching TRBD1. V was pared by 3 bases and J by 0 bases, with 8 bases of the junction left unmatched. CDR3 length equals 17 residues. Germline V gives CDR1 KGHSH, CDR2 LQKENI.

The V call is TRBV7-9, the J call TRBJ2-6; 8 bases are a match to TRBD1. V lost 3 bases, J lost 2 bases, and 0 bases stayed unmatched. This CDR3 has 15 amino acids. Germline V gene sequence: CDR1 SEHNR, CDR2 FQNEAQ (reference sequence). The CDR3 here is CASSLGQAGANVLTF. In nucleotides, the CDR3 is TGTGCCAGCAGCTTGGGACAGGCTGGGGCCAACGTCCTGACTTTC. The full variable domain, in which reference TRBV7-9 and TRBJ2-6 provide the parts outside the CDR3, is DTGVSQNPRHKITKRGQNVTFRCDPISEHNRLYWYRQTLGQGPEFLTYFQNEAQLEKSRLLSDRFSAERPKGSFSTLEIQRTEQGDSAMYLCASSLGQAGANVLTFGAGSRLTVL.

The chain links TRBV23-1 to TRBJ1-2, with a tentative D call TRBD1 (6 bases). TRBV23-1 qualifies as an ORF whose function is uncertain. V was shortened by 4 bases and J by 4 bases, with 25 bases between the two germline ends. The CDR3 sequence is 18 residues long. In DNA form, the CDR3 reads TGCGCCAGCAGTCCCAACCGGGACACACGGGGCGAGACCTATGGCTACACCTTC. Its protein is CASSPNRDTRGETYGYTF.

This rearrangement joins TRBV30 to TRBJ1-4; 7 bases match TRBD1. With 0 bases clipped from V and 7 bases from J, the junction kept 2 bases outside the gene matches. Germline CDR1 is GTSNPN and CDR2 is SVGIG (reference sequence). The CDR3 length is 13 residues. The CDR3 DNA follows: TGTGCCTGGAGTGTACAGGGGAGTGAAAAACTGTTTTTT. Translation gives CAWSVQGSEKLFF. The entire variable domain, with the rest obtained from reference TRBV30 and TRBJ1-4, is as follows: SQTIHQWPATLVQPVGSPLSLECTVEGTSNPNLYWYRQAAGRGLQLLFYSVGIGQISSEVPQNLSASRPQDRQFILSSKKLLLSDSGFYLCAWSVQGSEKLFFGSGTQLSVL.

This chain joins TRBV4-2 and TRBJ2-3; the D gene is possibly TRBD1 (5 bases). The V end lost 5 bases, the J end lost 0 bases, and 15 bases lay between the germline ends. CDR1 LGHNA and CDR2 YNFKEQ come from the germline V gene. The CDR3 contains 16 residues. The CDR3 reads CASSRGWTVSTDTQYF. CDR3 nucleotides: TGTGCCAGCAGCAGGGGATGGACGGTGAGCACAGATACGCAGTATTTT.

V is TRBV4-2 and J is TRBJ2-3; 7 nucleotides line up with TRBD2. CDR1 LGHNA and CDR2 YNFKEQ come from the germline V gene. V gave up 0 bases and J gave up 2 bases; unmatched junction bases: 8. This CDR3 has 17 residues. The CDR3 loop is CASSQDPGGRYTDTQYF. CDR3 in DNA: TGTGCCAGCAGCCAAGATCCTGGCGGGAGATACACAGATACGCAGTATTTT.

The chain recombines TRBV6-4 with TRBJ2-7; D call uncertain. Germline V gives CDR1 MRHNA, CDR2 SNTAGT. V shed 1 base and J shed 9 bases, with 10 bases lying between them. The CDR3 runs 12 residues. The CDR3 loop reads CASSDLGLRQYF. The CDR3 nucleotides are TGTGCCAGCAGTGACTTGGGGTTGAGGCAGTACTTC.

V gene TRBV14 combines with J gene TRBJ2-4, with no clear D. The CDR3 runs 16 residues. Germline CDR1 is SGHDN and CDR2 is FVKESK. Trimming took 3 bases from V and 0 from J, leaving 12 bases between them. The CDR3 DNA reads as TGTGCCAGCAGCCAGGACGGCAGGCTAGCCAAAAACATTCAGTACTTC. Amino acids: CASSQDGRLAKNIQYF.

This clone appeared a few times. CDR3 loop: CSARLLGGYYGYTF. In nucleotides, the CDR3 is TGCAGCGCTCGCCTTCTGGGGGGGTACTATGGCTACACCTTC. This chain joins TRBV29-1 and TRBJ1-2, with a possible D match to TRBD1 (5 bases). The germline gives CDR1 SQVTM, CDR2 ANQGSEA. The germline V and J ends were trimmed by 7 bases and 3 bases, with 18 bases remaining between them. The CDR3 covers 14 residues.

V usage is TRBV30 and J usage is TRBJ2-7; no clear D. CDR3 length equals 11 residues. V was trimmed by 0 bases and J by 7 bases, leaving 7 bases between them. Germline CDR1 reads GTSNPN; CDR2 reads SVGIG (reference sequence). Here the CDR3 DNA reads TGTGCCTGGAGTGTATTGGAGGAGCAGTACTTC. Amino acid sequence: CAWSVLEEQYF.

The chain couples TRBV10-3 to TRBJ1-2; TRBD1 matches at 7 bases. V lost 4 bases to trimming and J lost 3 bases; unmatched junction nucleotides: 8. This CDR3 contains 15 residues. Germline values: CDR1 ENHRY, CDR2 SYGVKD. The CDR3 DNA is TGTGCCATCAGTGCCACGACAGGGAATGACTATGGCTACACCTTC. As protein: CAISATTGNDYGYTF.

This sequence joins TRBV29-1 and TRBJ2-5, with a tentative D call TRBD1 (5 bases). Looked up from germline, CDR1 is SQVTM and CDR2 is ANQGSEA. This CDR3 has 12 residues. V lost 4 bases to trimming and J lost 4 bases, with 10 bases between them. The CDR3, as DNA: TGCAGCGTTGTGCGGACAAGAGAGACCCAGTACTTC. This encodes CSVVRTRETQYF.